Below, 31 T cell receptor beta chains from the same sample are listed, as sequenced in a study of tumor-infiltrating lymphocytes in primary liver carcinoma. The researchers produced TCR beta cDNA from 500 ng total RNA with a constant-region primer. Construction of TCR beta libraries relied on three successive nested multiplex PCR rounds employing slightly modified ARM-PCR. Both of the initial two PCR rounds ran for about 9 cycles and employed TRBV1-TRBV30 forward primers alongside a C-beta reverse primer. One entry per CDR3 protein, called by TCRdb with MiXCR from the multiplex PCR reads. The sample has more than 60,000 distinct CDR3 sequences, 55% to 75% seen once. DNA and RNA were both co-extracted from about 19-30 mg of bulk tissue that had not been sorted. The material sequenced was liver tumor tissue from sampling region 4. Described subset: tumor region T4, right-lateral pole. The receptors were gathered from a middle-aged man with primary liver carcinoma and hepatitis B virus infection.

With respect to this clonotype: This sequence may be a read error, since a much larger clone differs from it by one base. The chain joins TRBV30 to TRBJ2-1; no reliable D call. Germline V gene sequence: CDR1 GTSNPN, CDR2 SVGIG (reference sequence). Trimming took off 0 bases at V and 8 bases at J, with 8 bases between the two ends. This CDR3 contains 12 residues. The DNA of the CDR3 is TGTGCCTGGAGTGTTATAGACGATGAGCAGTTCTTC. This codes for CAWSVIDDEQFF. The full variable domain, its missing parts supplied by reference TRBV30 and TRBJ2-1, is SQTIHQWPATLVQPVGSPLSLECTVEGTSNPNLYWYRQAAGRGLQLLFYSVGIGQISSEVPQNLSASRPQDRQFILSSKKLLLSDSGFYLCAWSVIDDEQFFGPGTRLTVL.

By sample share, this clonotype is medium-sized (0.01 to 0.1%). This chain uses TRBV4-1 with TRBJ2-3, with a possible D match to TRBD2 (6 bases). The germline V gene has CDR1 MGHRA and CDR2 YSYEKL. The CDR3 is made up of 15 amino acids. V was cut by 0 bases and J by 1 base, with 8 bases left in between. The CDR3 nucleotides read TGCGCCAGCAGCCAAGAGCCTAGCGGCACAGATACGCAGTATTTT. This sequence encodes CASSQEPSGTDTQYF.

Comment on this clonotype: The CDR3 does not close with the conserved phenylalanine or tryptophan, likely indicating a read error. The gene calls are TRBV6-1 and TRBJ1-2, with 7 bases aligning to TRBD1. The length of the CDR3 is 15 residues. CDR1 MNHNS and CDR2 SASEGT come from the germline V gene. V lost 9 bases, J lost 3 bases, and 13 bases stayed unmatched. In DNA, the CDR3 is TGTGCCAGAAGCATGGCAGGGGGTATAGACTATGGCTACACCTCC. As protein: CARSMAGGIDYGYTS.

As regards this clonotype: One junction end disagrees with the germline gene, perhaps due to a read error. The chain employs TRBV12-3 or TRBV12-4 and TRBJ1-5, with 12 bases matching TRBD1. The CDR3 length is 15 residues. In DNA form, the CDR3 reads TGTACCAGCAGTTTTGGGACAGGGGGCAATCAGCACCAGCATTTT. This codes for CTSSFGTGGNQHQHF.

Concerning this clonotype: The CDR3 end shows no conserved phenylalanine or tryptophan, and so a read error is likely. This chain connects TRBV28 to TRBJ2-4; D gene uncertain. The CDR3 totals 17 residues. Looked up from germline, CDR1 is MDHEN and CDR2 is SYDVKM. CDR3 sequence: CASSSLRNVGWVNIQYI. CDR3 nucleotide sequence: TGTGCCAGTAGTTCACTGAGAAACGTCGGTTGGGTAAACATTCAGTACATC.

Of note for this clonotype: The germline gene is not matched at one end of the junction; a read error may be the cause. The chain uses TRBV7-9 and TRBJ2-7; D uncertain. CDR1 and CDR2 from the germline V gene are SEHNR and FQNEAQ (reference sequence). CDR3 length equals 11 residues. The CDR3 loop reads CASSTLYEQHF. The DNA for the CDR3 is TGTGCCAGCAGCACTCTTTACGAGCAGCACTTC.

This clonotype is a singleton in its sample. At one end, the junction sequence differs from germline, possibly due to a read error. J is TRBJ1-2 and V is TRBV28; D call uncertain. The CDR3 is 15 amino acids. The germline V gene encodes CDR1 MDHEN and CDR2 SYDVKM. CDR3 bases: TGTGCCAGCAGGCTGACCTGCCGCTCTAATTATGGCTACACCTTC. This encodes CASRLTCRSNYGYTF.

With regard to this clonotype: A read error may account for a junction end that differs from germline. This chain links TRBV4-2 with TRBJ2-3; D tentatively reads TRBD1 or TRBD2 (5 bases each). The CDR3 sequence is 16 residues long. Germline V gene sequence: CDR1 LGHNA, CDR2 YNFKEQ. DNA for the CDR3: TGTGCCAGCGGCCAAGGGGAGAGGGTGAGAACAGATACGCAATATTTT. It specifies CASGQGERVRTDTQYF.

This clonotype has at least ten counts. The V call is TRBV6-1, the J call TRBJ2-1, with a weak D call TRBD1 (6 bases). The CDR3 length is 15 residues. The V gene's germline CDR1 is MNHNS and CDR2 SASEGT. V gave up 4 bases and J gave up 6 bases, with 16 bases separating them. CDR3 amino acids: CASSVHRAPSNEQFF. For the CDR3, the DNA is TGTGCCAGCAGTGTTCACAGGGCCCCTTCCAATGAGCAGTTCTTC.

The chain couples TRBV6-2 or TRBV6-3 to TRBJ2-5, with 8 bases lining up with TRBD2. Germline V gives CDR1 MNHEY, CDR2 SVGEGT. This CDR3 comprises 14 residues. CDR3 DNA sequence: TGTGTCAGTAGTCGTGGGACTAGAATCGAGACCCAGTACTTC. Translated: CVSSRGTRIETQYF.

There are many counts of this clonotype. This sequence joins TRBV6-5 and TRBJ1-2; D ambiguous. V lost 6 bases and J 2 bases, leaving 7 bases between the germline ends. This CDR3 region has 12 residues. Germline V gene sequence: CDR1 MNHEY, CDR2 SVGAGI. The CDR3 DNA sequence: TGTGCCAGCAGCTCTCAGAACTATGGCTACACCTTC. Its translation: CASSSQNYGYTF.

The chain combines TRBV10-3 with TRBJ2-7; D is unclear. This CDR3 contains 11 residues. Germline CDR1 and CDR2: ENHRY and SYGVKD. V lost 11 bases and J 6 bases, leaving 14 bases between the germline ends. The DNA of the CDR3 is TGTGCCGTCACTGAATGGTCCGAGCAGTACTTC. It translates to CAVTEWSEQYF.

This clonotype was detected many times. The V and J genes are TRBV29-1 and TRBJ2-3; tentative D call: TRBD1 (5 bases). Germline CDR1 is SQVTM and CDR2 is ANQGSEA. Between the trimmed V and J ends, which lost 2 bases and 4 bases, there was a span of 19 bases. The CDR3 covers 16 residues. The CDR3 reads CSVENPRQGGPDTQYF. The CDR3 DNA follows: TGCAGCGTTGAAAACCCCCGGCAGGGTGGGCCAGATACGCAGTATTTT.

Remarks on this clonotype: A much larger clone sits a single nucleotide away, making a read error possible. The chain carries TRBV11-2 and TRBJ2-7; D is uncertain. V lost 0 bases and J lost 0, with 9 bases in between. CDR3 size: 15 residues. Germline-derived CDR1 and CDR2 are SGHAT and FQNNGV. This CDR3 reads CASSLDYSNSYEQYF. The CDR3 DNA reads TGTGCCAGCAGCTTAGATTACAGTAACTCCTACGAGCAGTACTTC.

This chain links TRBV6-5 with TRBJ2-1, with D perhaps matching TRBD2 (6 bases). Germline V gene lookup returns CDR1 MNHEY and CDR2 SVGAGI. Trimming took 3 bases from V and 8 from J, leaving 20 bases between them. CDR3 length equals 16 residues. CDR3 region: CASSYSGDLAAHEQFF. The CDR3 DNA reads TGTGCCAGCAGTTATAGCGGCGATCTAGCTGCACATGAGCAGTTCTTC.

Remarks on this clonotype: An end of the junction differs from the germline gene, which may be a read error. This rearrangement joins TRBV6-1 to TRBJ2-7; 11 nucleotides agree with TRBD2. CDR1 MNHNS and CDR2 SASEGT come from the germline V gene. There are 14 residues in the CDR3. The CDR3 protein is CASNLAGGSYEQYF. CDR3 in DNA: TGTGCCAGCAACTTAGCGGGAGGGTCCTACGAGCAGTATTTC.

The rearrangement links TRBV20-1 to TRBJ1-1; no definite D call. From germline, CDR1 is DFQATT and CDR2 SNEGSKA (reference sequence). Trimming stripped 3 bases from V and 4 bases from J, with 18 bases between. There are 15 residues in the CDR3. The CDR3 is CSARTPGSGFTEAFF. The CDR3 nucleotides read TGCAGTGCTAGGACCCCCGGCTCAGGATTCACTGAAGCTTTCTTT.

As to this clonotype: The junction departs from the called germline gene at one end, perhaps through a read error. This sequence joins TRBV4-1 and TRBJ2-2, with D possibly matching TRBD2 (6 bases). Per the germline V gene, CDR1 is MGHRA and CDR2 is YSYEKL. The CDR3 consists of 15 residues. CDR3 sequence: CASSQDHGGIEELFF. The CDR3 DNA sequence: TGCGCCAGCAGCCAAGATCACGGGGGAATCGAGGAGCTGTTTTTC.

To note about this clonotype: Sequence at one end of the junction differs from germline and may be a read error. The V call is TRBV11-2, the J call TRBJ2-1; 12 bases are shared with TRBD2. Germline CDR1 is SGHAT and CDR2 is FQNNGV. The CDR3 covers 16 residues. The DNA for the CDR3 is TGTACCAGCAGTTCTCGACTAGCGGGAGATTTCAATGAGCAGTTCTTT. Amino acid sequence: CTSSSRLAGDFNEQFF.

This clonotype has a count of ten or more. The chain links TRBV20-1 to TRBJ1-5, with D perhaps TRBD1 (6 bases). This CDR3 has 14 residues. Germline V lookup: CDR1 DFQATT, CDR2 SNEGSKA (reference sequence). Trimming stripped 6 bases from V and 6 bases from J, with 18 bases between. In DNA, the CDR3 is TGCAGTGCCGTCAAGGGGGGGGACTCTCAGCCCCAGCATTTT. This translates into CSAVKGGDSQPQHF.

The sample holds a few counts of this clonotype. Because the CDR3 is missing its conserved closing phenylalanine or tryptophan, this is likely a read error. The rearrangement uses TRBV29-1 and TRBJ1-5, with D uncertain. This CDR3 comprises 13 residues. The germline V gene encodes CDR1 SQVTM and CDR2 ANQGSEA. The CDR3 sequence: CSVVSALNQPQHC. The CDR3 DNA is TGCAGCGTTGTGTCTGCGCTCAATCAGCCTCAGCATTGT.

Remarks on this clonotype: At one of its ends the junction is not consistent with the germline gene, which may arise from a read error. The rearrangement joins TRBV11-2 to TRBJ2-3; 7 bases are a match to TRBD1. The CDR3 is 14 amino acids. Germline V gene lookup returns CDR1 SGHAT and CDR2 FQNNGV. CDR3 loop: CASSCRDSTDTQYF. CDR3 sequence (DNA): TGTGCCAGCAGCTGTAGGGACAGCACGGATACGCAGTATTTT. Full variable domain (remainder filled in from reference TRBV11-2 and TRBJ2-3): EAGVAQSPRYKIIEKRQSVAFWCNPISGHATLYWYQQILGQGPKLLIQFQNNGVVDDSQLPKDRFSAERLKGVDSTLKIQPAKLEDSAVYLCASSCRDSTDTQYFGPGTRLTVL.

The chain combines TRBV7-9 with TRBJ1-2; D is unclear. This CDR3 contains 12 residues. Germline V gives CDR1 SEHNR, CDR2 FQNEAQ (reference sequence). CDR3 in amino acids: CPNSLERDGYTF. DNA for the CDR3: TGTCCCAACAGCTTAGAACGGGATGGCTACACCTTC.

The rearrangement uses TRBV4-1 and TRBJ2-3, with D perhaps TRBD2 (6 bases). The CDR3 contains 15 residues. Germline CDR1 reads MGHRA; CDR2 reads YSYEKL. The CDR3 protein is CVGSQDILALDTQYF. Written as DNA, the CDR3 is TGCGTCGGCAGCCAAGATATACTAGCTTTGGATACGCAGTATTTT.

Remarks on this clonotype: At one end the junction does not follow the germline gene, possibly because of a read error. The genes are TRBV4-2 and TRBJ2-2; D not resolved. This CDR3 spans 15 amino acids. Germline CDR1 and CDR2: LGHNA and YNFKEQ. The CDR3 DNA sequence: TGTGCCAGTAGCCAAGAGCAGCGAAACACCGGGGAGCTGTTTTTT. As protein: CASSQEQRNTGELFF.

V is TRBV7-2 and J is TRBJ2-3; D is undetermined. CDR3 length: 11 amino acids. Trimming pared 6 bases from V and 6 bases from J, leaving 7 bases between. Per the germline V gene, CDR1 is SGHTA and CDR2 is FQGNSA. The CDR3 bases are TGTGCCAGCAGTAACTATGATACGCAGTATTTT. Amino acid sequence: CASSNYDTQYF.

A remark on this clonotype: Since no conserved phenylalanine or tryptophan closes the CDR3, a read error is the likely cause. The rearrangement links TRBV4-2 to TRBJ2-1, with 8 bases aligning to TRBD2. The germline gives CDR1 LGHNA, CDR2 YNFKEQ. The CDR3 extends over 14 amino acids. The CDR3 reads CASSQAGADDEQFL. The CDR3 DNA follows: TGTGCTAGCAGCCAAGCGGGAGCCGATGATGAGCAGTTCTTG.

This clonotype is termed medium-sized. The chain couples TRBV11-2 to TRBJ2-7; 7 positions agree with TRBD2. V lost 1 base to trimming and J lost 0 bases; unmatched junction nucleotides: 3. Looked up from germline, CDR1 is SGHAT and CDR2 is FQNNGV. The CDR3 totals 15 residues. The CDR3 loop reads CASSLVGGSSYEQYF. CDR3 bases: TGTGCCAGCAGCTTAGTGGGGGGGAGCTCCTACGAGCAGTACTTC.

The sample holds one count of this clonotype. A much bigger clone sits one base away, suggesting this may be a read error. This sequence joins TRBV5-1 and TRBJ1-4; tentatively, D is TRBD1 (5 bases). CDR1 is SGHRS and CDR2 is YFSETQ in the germline V gene. This CDR3 comprises 14 residues. CDR3 coding DNA: TGCGCCAGCAGCCCTGGGCTAGGGGATGAAAAACCGTTTTTT. Translation gives CASSPGLGDEKPFF.

A note on this clonotype: This CDR3 is missing its conserved last phenylalanine or tryptophan, likely due to a read error. This chain uses TRBV6-1 with TRBJ1-6; weak D call: TRBD1 (5 bases). Germline CDR1 is MNHNS and CDR2 is SASEGT. This CDR3 region has 13 residues. The CDR3 nucleotides are TGTGTCAGCAGTGGGACTTATAATTCACCCCTCCACCTT. Translation: CVSSGTYNSPLHL.

This clonotype is medium-sized within its sample. V is TRBV11-2 and J is TRBJ1-1; 9 bases agree with TRBD1. The length of the CDR3 is 14 residues. CDR1 and CDR2 (germline): SGHAT, FQNNGV. J gave up 4 bases and V 6 bases, and 6 bases lay outside the gene matches. This chain's CDR3 is CASRGDRELTEAFF. In DNA, the CDR3 is TGTGCCAGCAGGGGGGACAGGGAACTCACTGAAGCTTTCTTT.